The following is a T cell receptor beta chain sequence with its context. The CDR3 runs 13 residues. Trimming stripped 0 bases from V and 0 bases from J, with 5 bases between. The germline V gene encodes CDR1 GTSNPN and CDR2 SVGIG (reference sequence). Repertoires were generated with immunoSEQ multiplex PCR, while TCRdb's copy carries only in-frame clones and drops some. The repertoire includes 30,000 to 40,000 clones, roughly two thirds of them detected once, and around a quarter sits in the top ten. This entry comes from a study of cytotoxic CD8 clonotypes in ibrutinib-treated CLL. Looking at the study overall: Of the patients, under 13 were relapsed/refractory, under 16 treatment-naive and about 17 IGHV unmutated.

This chain uses TRBV30 with TRBJ1-1; possible D gene TRBD1, 5 bases. The TCR comes from a human donor with chronic lymphocytic leukemia. The sample in question was PBMCs, obtained before ibrutinib treatment. The CDR3 sequence: CAWSVGVNTEAFF. The CDR3 nucleotides read TGTGCCTGGAGTGTGGGGGTGAACACTGAAGCTTTCTTT.